The source of this TCR beta chain is a study of cytomegalovirus exposure and HLA in healthy donors. Germline CDR1 reads SEHNR; CDR2 reads FQNEAQ (reference sequence). CDR3 length equals 11 residues. Trimming cost V 6 bases and J 7 bases, with 9 bases left between them. Measured with immunoSEQ multiplex PCR; TCRdb has only the in-frame clones, and not every one. This sample carries 150,000 to 200,000 clones, about 90% of them seen once, and the ten largest clones take 4% to 4.5%. The rearrangement uses TRBV7-9 and TRBJ1-1, with a possible D match to TRBD1 (5 bases). Sequences were obtained from PBMCs. The TCR originated in a man younger than 35 in good health and CMV-seropositive. The CDR3 loop is CASSPTGEAFF. The CDR3 nucleotides read TGTGCCAGCAGTCCAACAGGTGAAGCTTTCTTT.